What follows is one T cell receptor beta chain and its context. The antigen remains unidentified. This sample is drawn from a study of PD-L1 blockade in urothelial cancer. Study as a whole: When patients started atezolizumab around 2014, it was given at 1,200 mg intravenously every 3 weeks. The median T cell count in blood samples was 110,000 to 150,000. Blood analysis took place 3 weeks (second dose) and 6 weeks after treatment start.

Clones were read by immunoSEQ multiplex PCR, and TCRdb kept only the in-frame ones, dropping some. The sample comprises 70,000 to 95,000 clones, around 84% of which are singletons, and roughly 2% rests with the top ten. From germline, CDR1 is LNHDA and CDR2 SQIVND (reference sequence). This CDR3 spans 14 amino acids. V gave up 7 bases and J gave up 3 bases, with 13 bases separating them. Time point denoted: pretreatment peripheral blood. General study results and limits: Better survival was forecast by a pretreatment blood TCR clonality below the median.

The chain has TRBV19 and TRBJ2-1; the D gene is possibly TRBD1 (5 bases). The sample here was PBMCs, taken around atezolizumab (anti-PD-L1) treatment. This receptor was identified in a man in his 60s with urothelial cancer. CDR3 loop: CASKDTSFYNEQFF. The CDR3 coding sequence is TGTGCCAGTAAGGACACCTCTTTCTACAATGAGCAGTTCTTC.